This T cell receptor beta chain was identified in a study of cytomegalovirus exposure and HLA in healthy donors. Study findings and constraints: Per a prior analysis, the majority of TCR beta V segments were productive roughly 90% or roughly 30% of the time. A few CMV-associated chains were confirmed in vitro to be specific for CMV antigens.

Remarks on this clone: The antigen remains undetermined. At one end, the junction sequence differs from germline, possibly due to a read error.

The germline gives CDR1 SQVTM, CDR2 ANQGSEA. CDR3 size: 13 residues. The PCR had 60 Vbeta and 13 Jbeta primers. The protocol was immunoSEQ multiplex PCR, while the TCRdb copy is restricted to in-frame clones and leaves out a portion. The data show about 130,000 clones, with 65% to 80% seen just once and roughly 1.8% held by the top ten. Material: PBMCs. This chain joins TRBV29-1 and TRBJ2-5; no clear D. The receptor was isolated from a woman in her forties in good health and CMV-seronegative. This CDR3 is CSVVRVQQETQYF. DNA for the CDR3: TGCAGCGTCGTTCGGGTCCAACAAGAGACTCAGTACTTC.